This T cell receptor beta chain appears in the sequencing data of a study of blood T cells in healthy people across ages. Study findings and constraints: Whereas aged donors had fewer naive CD4+ cells, long-lived donors had more of them and higher diversity.

For the second PCR, which ran for 7 to 11 cycles, a sample-barcoded 5' primer and a J-beta primer mix were used. Every molecule of cDNA carried a tag from a template-switch adaptor with 12 random nucleotides. TCRdb re-derived calls from the 5' RACE reads in MiXCR, one entry per CDR3 protein. The sample consists of roughly 730,000 distinct CDR3 sequences, 56% of them appearing once. Extraction of total RNA produced a minimum of 5 micrograms from each sample. Worth noting for this clonotype: Antigen: not known.

Per germline, CDR1 SGHTA and CDR2 FQGNSA. There are 13 residues in the CDR3. Trimming at V came to 5 bases and at J to 6 bases, leaving 2 bases not matched to a gene. Sequenced: blood. The TCR originated in a man aged 35-49 years in good health. The genes are TRBV7-2 and TRBJ1-4; 8 bases align to TRBD1. The CDR3 sequence is CASSGQGYEKLFF. The CDR3 DNA is TGTGCCAGCAGCGGACAGGGTTATGAAAAACTGTTTTTT.